A few counts support the clone carrying this T cell receptor (beta chain). The data originate from a study of patients and donors after allogeneic stem cell transplantation. TCRdb re-called the RT-PCR reads through MiXCR, storing one row per CDR3 protein. The sample comprises 200,000 to 250,000 distinct CDR3 sequences, roughly 15% of which are singletons, and roughly 12% rests with the top ten. The sequencing input was blood, either unsorted or a sorted T cell fraction (not recorded which). The clonotype originates from a human donor who was either an allogeneic HSCT recipient or a stem cell or donor lymphocyte infusion donor (not recorded which). It is not recorded whose cells these are; they may come from a transplant donor.

Here the CDR3 reads CASSQVWDSNYGYTF. The CDR3 coding sequence is TGCGCCAGCAGCCAAGTCTGGGACAGCAACTATGGCTACACCTTC. V is TRBV4-1 and J is TRBJ1-2; 7 bases are shared with TRBD1. The CDR3 has 15 amino acids. The germline CDR1 and CDR2 sequences are MGHRA and YSYEKL. V lost 1 base to trimming and J lost 2 bases; unmatched junction nucleotides: 4.